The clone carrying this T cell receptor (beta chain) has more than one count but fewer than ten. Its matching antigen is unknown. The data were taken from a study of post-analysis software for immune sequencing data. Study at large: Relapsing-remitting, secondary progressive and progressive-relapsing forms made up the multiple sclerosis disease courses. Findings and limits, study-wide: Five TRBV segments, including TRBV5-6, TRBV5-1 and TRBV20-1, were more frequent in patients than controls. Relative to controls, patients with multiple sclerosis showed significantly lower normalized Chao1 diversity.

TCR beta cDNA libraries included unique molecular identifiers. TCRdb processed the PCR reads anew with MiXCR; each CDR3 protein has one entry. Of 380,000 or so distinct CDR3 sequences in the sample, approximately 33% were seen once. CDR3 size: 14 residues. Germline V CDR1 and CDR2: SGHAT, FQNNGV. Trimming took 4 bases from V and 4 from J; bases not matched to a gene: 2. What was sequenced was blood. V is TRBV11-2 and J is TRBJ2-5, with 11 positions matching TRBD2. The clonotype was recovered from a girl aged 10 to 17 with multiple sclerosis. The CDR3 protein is CASSWTSGSETQYF. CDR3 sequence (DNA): TGTGCCAGCAGCTGGACTAGCGGGTCAGAGACCCAGTACTTC.